Listed here is a single TCR beta chain. The data belong to a study of identifying expanded T cells in peripheral blood. CDR1 is SGHAT, CDR2 FQNNGV, per germline. With 4 bases removed from V and 0 bases from J, the gap between germline ends came to 21 bases. The length of the CDR3 is 18 residues. Clones were read by immunoSEQ multiplex PCR, and TCRdb kept only the in-frame ones, dropping some. The sample shows approximately 90,000 clones, 80% to 90% of them seen only once. This clonotype was sampled from a person aged 18 to 75 in good health. The sample consisted of blood. The J gene is TRBJ1-1, the V gene TRBV11-2; D is unresolved. The CDR3 coding sequence is TGTGCCAGCAGCTCCTCCCAAGCCTCCCATCGACTGAACACTGAAGCTTTCTTT. Residues: CASSSSQASHRLNTEAFF.